This TCR beta chain was sequenced in a study of T cells in Graves' hyperthyroidism and ophthalmopathy (dated by TCRdb to about 2019). For the study in its entirety: Peripheral blood samples were taken at initial diagnosis, before any treatment was given. TCR Vbeta CDR3 sequencing of around 130 peripheral blood samples (roughly 43 ophthalmopathy, under 80 hyperthyroidism and around 17 progressor patients) is reported in the paper. Prospective prediction of ophthalmopathy was tested in an independent validation cohort of fewer than 20 hyperthyroidism patients and 15 to 17 patients who later progressed to ophthalmopathy. A discovery cohort of roughly 100 patients, roughly 45 with Graves' ophthalmopathy and over 55 with stable Graves' hyperthyroidism, was used to find distinguishing TCR V-J signatures. Once sampling was done, hyperthyroidism patients were given methimazole at a starting dose of 30 mg daily, whereas ophthalmopathy patients were given high-dose intravenous methylprednisolone. In addition, the study compared T-cell repertoires in thyroid tissue and in blood from about six Graves' hyperthyroidism patients. The roughly 94 discovery patients were randomly divided into training and test sets at a 7:3 ratio.

What the research found in general, with its limitations: Sample size was not statistically predetermined, and blinding of investigators to group allocation was not performed. A 13 V-J signature model separated ophthalmopathy from stable hyperthyroidism, with around 90% sensitivity and roughly 81% specificity in cross-validation and 80%/75% in testing. Most expanded thyroid clonotypes (frequency above 0.001) were also detected in blood, suggesting blood repertoires may reflect thyroid immune responses. In validation, the model predicted progression to ophthalmopathy a median of about 6.8 months before onset, with about 64% sensitivity and around 76% specificity.

Ophthalmopathy patients had moderately to severely active disease, Clinical Activity Score of at least 3, NOSPECS grade of at least 4, and duration under 3 months. Any patient with an uncontrolled infection, another autoimmune disease, pregnancy or lactation was excluded. Clinical symptoms, serum thyroxine and TRAb, thyroid ultrasound, and orbital computed tomography formed the basis for the diagnoses. Ficoll-Paque density gradient centrifugation was used to isolate PBMCs from 8.5 to 10 ml of fresh peripheral blood. Total RNA was extracted using Trizol reagent, and RNA quality was assessed on an Agilent 2100 Bioanalyzer. Remarks on this clonotype: Its recognized antigen is unknown. Base quality data are lacking; no much larger clone is found one base away.

V loses 7 bases of germline sequence and J loses 1 base, and the interval between the two ends is 19 bases. From its cysteine to its phenylalanine, the CDR3 spans 16 amino acids. CDR3 DNA only is kept here, 48 bases in frame from base 1. The germline V gene encodes CDR1 MNHEY and CDR2 SVGEGT. TCR beta CDR3 regions were amplified from RNA transcripts. The first round of RT-PCR for the TCR CDR3 was performed with the HTBI primer set and the Qiagen OneStep RT-PCR kit. Libraries were constructed in a second round of multiplex PCR, after which size selection and purification were carried out. The libraries were sequenced on an Illumina HiSeq2000 using paired-end 100 bp reads. The study's own analysis went as follows. SOAPnuke was used to process the raw data, removing reads that contained adapters or uncalled bases, had a mean Phred below 15, or lacked an exact match to the constant primer or identifier. High-quality paired reads were merged with COPE v1.2.5, and unique nucleotide sequences were defined as clonotypes. MiTCR v1.1 was used to align the clonotypes against IMGT TRBV, TRBD and TRBJ reference segments. The analysis included only V-J combinations with a frequency above 0.0001, which together covered roughly 99% of the repertoires. The TCS score was defined as F50 (clonal expansion) divided by E x V (chaos), with BLOSUM62-based TCRdist calculated between CDR3 peptides within each V-J. Welch's t-statistics and random forest reduced around 510 V-J features to 13, which were used in a naive Bayes classifier (R e1071). Thyroid-blood repertoire similarity was quantified with the Morisita-Horn index. TCRdb reworked the public reads: Q25 trimming with fastp, MiXCR clone assembly, productive beta chains retained. CDR3 protein sequences are deduplicated, and each keeps its most common genes and DNA. Clone size and V and J calls follow TCRdb, not the original study. This sample has hundreds of thousands of distinct CDR3 sequences in its table, and roughly 15% of those were observed once. Of the sample, 4% to 5.5% falls within the top ten clones.

The sequenced sample was blood. In this chain, TRBV6-2 or TRBV6-3 is recombined with TRBJ1-1; 6 matching bases give a weak D call of TRBD1. The TCR was taken from a woman in her thirties or forties with Graves' ophthalmopathy. The nucleotide sequence reads as follows: TGTGCCAGCATTAAGGAGGGGGGGTTGAGGAACACTGAAGCTTTCTTT. Translated, this gives CASIKEGGLRNTEAFF.